The clone carrying this T cell receptor (beta chain) was seen more than once but under ten times. It was with 60 Vbeta and 13 Jbeta primers that the PCR ran. The data were produced by immunoSEQ multiplex PCR, yet TCRdb's version contains in-frame clones alone and is incomplete. The repertoire holds about 110,000 clones, with more than 65% as singletons. These data come from a study of cytomegalovirus exposure and HLA in healthy donors. Germline values: CDR1 KGHSH, CDR2 LQKENI. The CDR3 contains 14 residues. V was shortened by 4 bases and J by 3 bases, with 9 bases between the two germline ends. The sequenced sample consisted of PBMCs. The sequence was collected from a man aged 25 to 40 in good health and CMV-seronegative. The chain employs TRBV18 and TRBJ2-2, with D possibly being TRBD2 (6 bases). The CDR3 nucleotides read TGTGCCAGCTCACGGCGGGAAGACACCGGGGAGCTGTTTTTT. Translated, it gives CASSRREDTGELFF.